Below are 8 T cell receptor beta chains sequenced from a single sample in a study of early stage breast cancer tumors. Clones were read by immunoSEQ multiplex PCR, and TCRdb kept only the in-frame ones, dropping some. The sample carries some 28,000 clones, about 80% recorded once. The sequencing input was blood. These receptors all stem from a person aged 60 to 70 with breast cancer.

This rearrangement joins TRBV9 to TRBJ2-3; a weak D match, TRBD2 (7 bases). CDR3 size: 15 residues. The V and J ends lost 3 bases and 4 bases respectively, with 15 bases between them. The germline gives CDR1 SGDLS, CDR2 YYNGEE. DNA for the CDR3: TGTGCCAGCAGCGGGGGGGGCAGGGACGCAGATACGCAGTATTTT. Its translation is CASSGGGRDADTQYF.

This clone was counted once. The V gene is TRBV5-1, the J gene TRBJ2-7; weak D call: TRBD2 (6 bases). This CDR3 is built from 15 residues. V was shortened by 0 bases and J by 0 bases, with 10 bases between the two germline ends. Germline V gene data show CDR1 as SGHRS and CDR2 as YFSETQ. CDR3 nucleotides: TGCGCCAGCAGCTTGGTGGCCGGGAGCTCCTACGAGCAGTACTTC. Protein sequence: CASSLVAGSSYEQYF.

V and J are TRBV11-3 and TRBJ2-3; unclear D gene. Trimming shortened V by 2 bases and J by 1 base, and 10 bases separated the two germline ends. Germline assignment: CDR1 SGHNT and CDR2 YENEEA. The CDR3 sequence is 15 residues long. For the CDR3, the DNA is TGTGCCAGCAGCTTATTGATAGGAGGCACAGATACGCAGTATTTT. Residues: CASSLLIGGTDTQYF.

The chain is built from TRBV7-9 and TRBJ2-2; the match to TRBD2 covers 16 bases. CDR3 length: 18 amino acids. The V gene end was trimmed by 4 bases and the J gene end by 3 bases; junction bases not matched to a gene: 5. Germline V gene data show CDR1 as SEHNR and CDR2 as FQNEAQ (reference sequence). For the CDR3, the DNA is TGTGCCAGCAGCTCACCGGGACTAGCGGGAGGGGACACCGGGGAGCTGTTTTTT. Translated: CASSSPGLAGGDTGELFF.

This chain connects TRBV4-3 to TRBJ1-2, with a weak D call TRBD1 (6 bases). Germline CDR1 is LGHNA and CDR2 is YSLEER. The CDR3 runs 15 residues. V was pared by 0 bases and J by 4 bases, with 12 bases between. CDR3 bases: TGCGCCAGCAGCCAAGACGGACAGTCCCCCTATGGCTACACCTTC. This translates into CASSQDGQSPYGYTF.

V is TRBV29-1 and J is TRBJ2-7; 10 positions match TRBD1. V lost 4 bases to trimming and J lost 3 bases; unmatched junction nucleotides: 12. Germline-derived CDR1 and CDR2 are SQVTM and ANQGSEA. The CDR3 is 16 residues long. CDR3 coding DNA: TGCAGCGTTGCCTTACGGGGGGACAGGGGCCTCTACGAGCAGTACTTC. This encodes CSVALRGDRGLYEQYF.

A word on this clone: The sample has other DNA sequences that encode this CDR3 too. The V and J genes are TRBV9 and TRBJ2-3; TRBD2 matches 9 bases. The germline V gene has CDR1 SGDLS and CDR2 YYNGEE. The CDR3 covers 15 residues. J lost 0 bases, V lost 2 bases, and 1 base had no gene match. This CDR3 reads CASSVTSGSTDTQYF. CDR3 DNA sequence: TGTGCCAGCAGCGTCACTAGCGGGAGCACAGATACGCAGTATTTT.

This clone has more than one count but fewer than ten. V usage is TRBV5-1 and J usage is TRBJ1-2; D might be TRBD1 (5 bases). With 4 bases removed from V and 8 bases from J, the gap between germline ends came to 15 bases. Looked up from germline, CDR1 is SGHRS and CDR2 is YFSETQ. This CDR3 has 13 residues. The CDR3 spells CASSLTVRQGYTF. For the CDR3, the DNA is TGCGCCAGCAGCCTGACAGTCCGGCAGGGCTACACCTTC.